This T cell receptor (beta chain) was retrieved from a study of identical twins. Study observations and caveats: An excess of low generation probability was shown by twin-shared out-of-frame alpha sequences. Carriage of fewer insertions was seen in abundant cord blood beta clonotypes, whereas memory repertoires showed none.

CDR3 size: 16 residues. MiXCR, applied by TCRdb to the 5' RACE reads, yields one record per CDR3 protein. The sample gives 540,000 or so distinct CDR3 sequences, about 22% of which show up once; around 0.47% is in the top ten. A note on this clonotype: Its cognate antigen is unknown.

The sample also formed part of further work on yellow fever vaccine responses in identical twins.

The TCR comes from a woman aged 18-29 years in good health. The genes are TRBV21-1 and TRBJ2-7; TRBD2, the table's D call, lacks a check against the DNA. TRBV21-1 is a listed pseudogene. The sample taken for sequencing was CD4+ T cells sorted from blood. The CDR3 nucleotides read TGTGCCAGCAGCAATTTCGCGCGGGAGAGCTCCTACGAGCAGTACTTC. Its protein is CASSNFARESSYEQYF.